The clone carrying this TCR beta chain was seen only a few times. The data originate from a study of identical twins. Germline assignment: CDR1 DFQATT and CDR2 SNEGSKA (reference sequence). This CDR3 region has 16 residues. Losses at the gene ends were 6 bases for V and 1 base for J; bases not matched to a gene: 12. MiXCR, run by TCRdb on the 5' RACE reads, gives a single entry per CDR3 protein. The sample shows about 250,000 distinct CDR3 sequences, approximately 7.9% of them seen only once. The data also belong to a second study, concerning yellow fever vaccine responses in identical twins.

V usage is TRBV20-1 and J usage is TRBJ2-3, with 8 bases aligning to TRBD1. The sequencing sample was made of CD8+ T cells sorted from blood. The TCR comes from a woman younger than 30 in good health. The CDR3: CSATNQGAPGTDTQYF. The CDR3 DNA sequence: TGCAGTGCAACCAACCAGGGGGCGCCGGGCACAGATACGCAGTATTTT.